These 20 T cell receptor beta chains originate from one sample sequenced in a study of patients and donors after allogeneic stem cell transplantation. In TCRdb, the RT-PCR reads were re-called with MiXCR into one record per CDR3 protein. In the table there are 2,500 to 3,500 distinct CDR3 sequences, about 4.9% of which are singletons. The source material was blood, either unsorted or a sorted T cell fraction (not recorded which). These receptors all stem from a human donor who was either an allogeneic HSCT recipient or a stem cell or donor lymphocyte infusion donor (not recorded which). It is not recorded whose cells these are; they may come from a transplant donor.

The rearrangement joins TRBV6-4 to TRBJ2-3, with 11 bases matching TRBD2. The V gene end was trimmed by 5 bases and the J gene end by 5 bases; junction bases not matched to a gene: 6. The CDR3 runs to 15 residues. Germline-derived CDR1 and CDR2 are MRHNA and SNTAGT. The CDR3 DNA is TGTGCCAGCAGTCAACTAGCGGGAGCGGGAGATACGCAGTATTTT. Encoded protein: CASSQLAGAGDTQYF.

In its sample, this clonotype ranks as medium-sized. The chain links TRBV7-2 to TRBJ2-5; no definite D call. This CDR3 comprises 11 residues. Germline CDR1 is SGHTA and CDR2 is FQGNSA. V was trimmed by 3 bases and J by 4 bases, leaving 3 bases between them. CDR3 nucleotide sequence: TGTGCCAGCAGCTTCAGAGAGACCCAGTACTTC. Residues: CASSFRETQYF.

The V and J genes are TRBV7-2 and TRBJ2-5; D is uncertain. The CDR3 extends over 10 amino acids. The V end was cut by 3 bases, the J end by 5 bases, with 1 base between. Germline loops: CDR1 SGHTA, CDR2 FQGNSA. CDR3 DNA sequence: TGTGCCAGCAGCTTGGAGACCCAGTACTTC. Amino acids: CASSLETQYF.

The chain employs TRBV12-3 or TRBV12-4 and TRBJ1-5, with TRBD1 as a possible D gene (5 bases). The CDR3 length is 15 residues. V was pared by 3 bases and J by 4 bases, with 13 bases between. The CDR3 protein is CASSLSQGQNQPQHF. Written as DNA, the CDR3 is TGTGCCAGCAGTTTGTCCCAGGGTCAGAATCAGCCCCAGCATTTT.

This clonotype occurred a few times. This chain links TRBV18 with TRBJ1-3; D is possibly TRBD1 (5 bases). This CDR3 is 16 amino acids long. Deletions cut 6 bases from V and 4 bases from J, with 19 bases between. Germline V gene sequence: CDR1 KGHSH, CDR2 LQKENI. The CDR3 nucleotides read TGTGCCAGCTCCCAACTGGACAATTCGAGGGGAAACACCATATATTTT. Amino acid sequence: CASSQLDNSRGNTIYF.

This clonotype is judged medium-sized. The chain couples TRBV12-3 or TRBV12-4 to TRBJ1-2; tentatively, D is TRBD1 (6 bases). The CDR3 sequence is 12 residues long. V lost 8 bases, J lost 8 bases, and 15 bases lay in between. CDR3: CASLAFGTGYTF. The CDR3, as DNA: TGTGCCAGCCTGGCTTTCGGGACAGGCTACACCTTC.

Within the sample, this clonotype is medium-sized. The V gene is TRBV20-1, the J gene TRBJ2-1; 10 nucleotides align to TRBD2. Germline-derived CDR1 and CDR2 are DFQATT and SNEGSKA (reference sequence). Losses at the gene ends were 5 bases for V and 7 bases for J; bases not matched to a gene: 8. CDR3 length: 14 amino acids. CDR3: CSAPISSGRNEQFF. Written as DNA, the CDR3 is TGCAGTGCTCCCATCTCTAGCGGGAGAAATGAGCAGTTCTTC.

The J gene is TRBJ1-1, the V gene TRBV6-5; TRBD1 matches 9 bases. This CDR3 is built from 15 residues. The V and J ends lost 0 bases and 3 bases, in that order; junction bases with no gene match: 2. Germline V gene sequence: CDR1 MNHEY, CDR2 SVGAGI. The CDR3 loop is CASSYSGQGDTEAFF. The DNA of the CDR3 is TGTGCCAGCAGTTACTCGGGACAGGGAGACACTGAAGCTTTCTTT.

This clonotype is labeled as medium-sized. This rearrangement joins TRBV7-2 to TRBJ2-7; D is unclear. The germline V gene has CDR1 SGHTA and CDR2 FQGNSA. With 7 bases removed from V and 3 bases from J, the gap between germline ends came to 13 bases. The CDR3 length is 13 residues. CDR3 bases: TGTGCCAGCACCCGATCCCCAGACTACGAGCAGTACTTC. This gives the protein CASTRSPDYEQYF.

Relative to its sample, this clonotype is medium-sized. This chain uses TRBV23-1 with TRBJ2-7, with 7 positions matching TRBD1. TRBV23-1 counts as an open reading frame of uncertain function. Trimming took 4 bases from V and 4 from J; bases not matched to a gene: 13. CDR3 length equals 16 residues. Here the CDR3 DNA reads TGCGCCAGCAGTCGCGACAGGGCTGAGGTTGCGTACGAGCAGTACTTC. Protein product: CASSRDRAEVAYEQYF.

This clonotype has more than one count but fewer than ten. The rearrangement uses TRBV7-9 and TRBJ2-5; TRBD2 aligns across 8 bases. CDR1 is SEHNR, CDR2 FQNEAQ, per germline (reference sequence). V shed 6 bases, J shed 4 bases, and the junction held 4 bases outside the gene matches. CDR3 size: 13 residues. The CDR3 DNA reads TGTGCCAGCAGACAGCGGGAGAGAGAGACCCAGTACTTC. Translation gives CASRQRERETQYF. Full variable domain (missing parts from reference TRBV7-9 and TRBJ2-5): DTGVSQNPRHKITKRGQNVTFRCDPISEHNRLYWYRQTLGQGPEFLTYFQNEAQLEKSRLLSDRFSAERPKGSFSTLEIQRTEQGDSAMYLCASRQRERETQYFGPGTRLLVL.

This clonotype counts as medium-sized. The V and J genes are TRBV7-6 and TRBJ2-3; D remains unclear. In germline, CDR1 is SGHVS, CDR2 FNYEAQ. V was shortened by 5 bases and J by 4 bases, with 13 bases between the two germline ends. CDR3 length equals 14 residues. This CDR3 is CASSPQYSSDTQYF. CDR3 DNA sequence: TGTGCCAGCAGCCCCCAGTATTCTTCAGATACGCAGTATTTT. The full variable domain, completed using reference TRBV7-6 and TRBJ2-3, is GAGVSQSPRYKVTKRGQDVALRCDPISGHVSLYWYRQALGQGPEFLTYFNYEAQQDKSGLPNDRFSAERPEGSISTLTIQRTEQRDSAMYRCASSPQYSSDTQYFGPGTRLTVL.

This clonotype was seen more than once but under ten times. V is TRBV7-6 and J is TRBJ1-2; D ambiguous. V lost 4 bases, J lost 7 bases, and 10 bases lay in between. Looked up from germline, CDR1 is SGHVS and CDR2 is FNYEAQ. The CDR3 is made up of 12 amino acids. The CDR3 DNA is TGTGCCAGCAGCTCCACCAAGGGTGGCTACACCTTC. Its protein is CASSSTKGGYTF.

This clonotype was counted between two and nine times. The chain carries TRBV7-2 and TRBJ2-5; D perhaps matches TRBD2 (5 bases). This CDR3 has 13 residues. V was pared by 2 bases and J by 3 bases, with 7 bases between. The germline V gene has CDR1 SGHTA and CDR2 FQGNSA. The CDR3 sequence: CASSLTREETQYF. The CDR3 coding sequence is TGTGCCAGCAGCTTAACTAGGGAAGAGACCCAGTACTTC. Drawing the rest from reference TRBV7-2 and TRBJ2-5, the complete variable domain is GAGVSQSPSNKVTEKGKDVELRCDPISGHTALYWYRQSLGQGLEFLIYFQGNSAPDKSGLPSDRFSAERTGGSVSTLTIQRTQQEDSAVYLCASSLTREETQYFGPGTRLLVL.

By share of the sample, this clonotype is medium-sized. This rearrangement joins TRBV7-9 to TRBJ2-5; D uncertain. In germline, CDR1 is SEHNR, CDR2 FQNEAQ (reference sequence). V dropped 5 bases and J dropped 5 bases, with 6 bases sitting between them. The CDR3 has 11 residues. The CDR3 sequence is CASSTGETQYF. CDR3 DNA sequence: TGTGCCAGCAGCACCGGGGAGACCCAGTACTTC.

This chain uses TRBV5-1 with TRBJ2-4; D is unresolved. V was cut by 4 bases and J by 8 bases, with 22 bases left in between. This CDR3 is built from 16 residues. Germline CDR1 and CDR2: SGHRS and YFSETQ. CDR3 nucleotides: TGCGCCAGCAGCGCCAGCCCTACAAGGTTCTTGGACATTCAGTACTTC. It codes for CASSASPTRFLDIQYF.

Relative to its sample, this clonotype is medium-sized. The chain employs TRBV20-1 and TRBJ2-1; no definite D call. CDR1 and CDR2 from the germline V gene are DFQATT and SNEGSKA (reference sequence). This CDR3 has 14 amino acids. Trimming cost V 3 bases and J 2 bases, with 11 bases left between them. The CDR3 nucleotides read TGCAGTGCTAGTATCGCCTTCCCCTACAATGAGCAGTTCTTC. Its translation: CSASIAFPYNEQFF.

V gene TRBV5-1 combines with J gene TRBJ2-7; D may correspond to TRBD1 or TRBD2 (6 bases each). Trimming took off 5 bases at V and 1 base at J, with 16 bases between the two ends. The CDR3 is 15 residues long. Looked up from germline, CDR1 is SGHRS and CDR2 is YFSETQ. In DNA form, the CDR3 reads TGCGCCAGCAGACGGGAGTCAGGGGCTTCCTACGAGCAGTACTTC. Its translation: CASRRESGASYEQYF.

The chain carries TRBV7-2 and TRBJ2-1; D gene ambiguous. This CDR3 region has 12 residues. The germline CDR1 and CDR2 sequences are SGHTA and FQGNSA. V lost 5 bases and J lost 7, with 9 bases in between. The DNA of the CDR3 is TGTGCCAGCAGCCCCCAGGAGAATGAGCAGTTCTTC. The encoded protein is CASSPQENEQFF.

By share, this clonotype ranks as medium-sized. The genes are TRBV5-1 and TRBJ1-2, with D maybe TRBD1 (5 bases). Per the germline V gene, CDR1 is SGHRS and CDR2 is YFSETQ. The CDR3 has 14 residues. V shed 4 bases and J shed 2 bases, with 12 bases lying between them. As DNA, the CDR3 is TGCGCCAGCAGCCCGGATGGGGCAAACTATGGCTACACCTTC. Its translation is CASSPDGANYGYTF.